These 17 T cell receptor beta chains were sequenced from one sample in a study of T cells in Graves' hyperthyroidism and ophthalmopathy. TCR beta CDR3 region amplification was performed from RNA transcripts. A first-round RT-PCR of the TCR CDR3 used the HTBI primer set. TCRdb re-called the multiplex PCR reads through MiXCR, storing one row per CDR3 protein. The data hold a few hundred thousand distinct CDR3 sequences, with around 16% observed a single time. The sequenced sample was blood. The receptors shown here come from a woman in her twenties or thirties with Graves' hyperthyroidism.

This clonotype was detected many times. The rearrangement joins TRBV5-1 to TRBJ2-3; TRBD2 aligns across 7 bases. The CDR3 totals 15 residues. Germline V lookup: CDR1 SGHRS, CDR2 YFSETQ. Unmatched junction bases numbered 5, after V lost 0 bases and J lost 4 bases. CDR3: CASSLGGSPPDTQYF. The CDR3 coding sequence is TGCGCCAGCAGCTTGGGCGGGAGCCCCCCAGATACGCAGTATTTT.

This clonotype was recorded at least ten times. The rearrangement links TRBV6-1 to TRBJ2-3; 11 bases agree with TRBD2. The CDR3 has 14 amino acids. The germline V gene has CDR1 MNHNS and CDR2 SASEGT. V dropped 10 bases and J dropped 0; count of bases not matched to a gene: 3. The CDR3 is CATGTSGSTDTQYF. CDR3 nucleotides: TGTGCCACCGGGACTAGCGGAAGCACAGATACGCAGTATTTT.

This clonotype was seen ten or more times. The V call is TRBV7-2, the J call TRBJ2-3; 11 bases are a match to TRBD2. Per germline, CDR1 SGHTA and CDR2 FQGNSA. The trim removed 6 bases at V and 5 bases at J, leaving 4 bases unmatched. The length of the CDR3 is 14 residues. CDR3 loop: CASRIAGGQDTQYF. The CDR3, as DNA: TGTGCCAGCAGGATAGCGGGAGGGCAAGATACGCAGTATTTT.

This clonotype was found many times. The CDR3 spells CSVAFGGSSHEQYF. The CDR3 DNA is TGCAGCGTAGCCTTTGGGGGGAGTTCCCACGAGCAGTACTTC. This chain connects TRBV29-1 to TRBJ2-7; a weak D match, TRBD2 (6 bases). The CDR3 loop spans 14 amino acids. Germline loops: CDR1 SQVTM, CDR2 ANQGSEA. V was clipped by 6 bases and J by 5 bases, with 20 bases between them.

This clonotype was picked up many times. The rearrangement uses TRBV5-6 and TRBJ2-3; TRBD2 matches 9 bases. CDR3 size: 16 residues. Germline trimming cut 0 bases from V and 4 bases from J; bases unmatched to any gene: 6. The V gene's germline CDR1 is SGHDT and CDR2 YYEEEE. The CDR3 region is CASSLASAGGPDTQYF. The DNA of the CDR3 is TGTGCCAGCAGCTTGGCCTCAGCGGGAGGACCAGATACGCAGTATTTT. The variable domain in full, completed from reference TRBV5-6 and TRBJ2-3, reads DAGVTQSPTHLIKTRGQQVTLRCSPKSGHDTVSWYQQALGQGPQFIFQYYEEEERQRGNFPDRFSGHQFPNYSSELNVNALLLGDSALYLCASSLASAGGPDTQYFGPGTRLTVL.

This clonotype was detected many times. The rearrangement links TRBV18 to TRBJ2-7, with a tentative D call TRBD2 (6 bases). The CDR3 is 14 amino acids. The V and J ends lost 3 bases and 7 bases respectively, with 16 bases between them. The V gene's germline CDR1 is KGHSH and CDR2 LQKENI. DNA of the CDR3: TGTGCCAGCTCACCGGACTACCGTGAGGAGGAGCAGTACTTC. Translation gives CASSPDYREEEQYF.

As to this clonotype: Given a much more abundant clone one base away, this may be a read error. This chain joins TRBV28 and TRBJ1-1; D is undetermined. Looked up from germline, CDR1 is MDHEN and CDR2 is SYDVKM. The ends were cut back, 3 bases at V and 4 bases at J, with 12 bases in the middle. The length of the CDR3 is 14 residues. This CDR3 is CASSLAAGSTEAFF. Written as DNA, the CDR3 is TGTGCCAGCAGTTTGGCTGCGGGTAGCACTGAAGCTTTCTTT.

This clonotype was detected only a few times. The gene calls are TRBV19 and TRBJ2-3; 7 bases map to TRBD2. The germline V gene has CDR1 LNHDA and CDR2 SQIVND (reference sequence). This CDR3 comprises 16 residues. With 2 bases clipped from V and 4 bases from J, the junction kept 9 bases outside the gene matches. CDR3 bases: TGTGCCAGTAGTATAATACGCGGGAGTAACGCAGATACGCAGTATTTT. This translates into CASSIIRGSNADTQYF.

This clonotype was counted a few times. The CDR3 loop reads CASSFLAGGRNEQFF. As DNA, the CDR3 is TGTGCCAGCAGTTTTCTAGCGGGAGGGAGGAATGAGCAGTTCTTC. The V call is TRBV12-3 or TRBV12-4, the J call TRBJ2-1; 12 bases match TRBD2. The V gene end was trimmed by 3 bases and the J gene end by 7 bases; junction bases not matched to a gene: 4. This CDR3 is 15 amino acids long.

This clonotype has a handful of counts. The chain carries TRBV7-2 and TRBJ1-3, with unresolved D. CDR1 is SGHTA and CDR2 is FQGNSA in the germline V gene. V was shortened by 1 base and J by 4 bases, with 14 bases between the two germline ends. This CDR3 contains 16 residues. CDR3 amino acids: CASSLGGFTKGNTIYF. As DNA, the CDR3 is TGTGCCAGCAGCTTAGGCGGTTTCACGAAAGGAAACACCATATATTTT.

This clonotype has at least ten counts. The chain carries TRBV7-2 and TRBJ2-3, with 10 bases lining up with TRBD2. V lost 6 bases to trimming and J lost 4 bases; unmatched junction nucleotides: 10. CDR3 length: 16 residues. The V gene's germline CDR1 is SGHTA and CDR2 FQGNSA. CDR3 protein: CASRQASGRGADTQYF. CDR3 nucleotides: TGTGCCAGCAGACAAGCTAGCGGGAGAGGCGCAGATACGCAGTATTTT.

The V and J genes are TRBV7-9 and TRBJ2-1; D is tentatively TRBD1 or TRBD2 (8 bases each). Germline V gives CDR1 SEHNR, CDR2 FQNEAQ (reference sequence). Trimming removed 2 bases from V and 5 bases from J, with 19 bases in between. The CDR3 covers 17 residues. CDR3 in amino acids: CASSLSGGGTGNNEQFF. The CDR3 DNA reads TGTGCCAGCAGCTTATCGGGCGGGGGGACAGGAAACAATGAGCAGTTCTTC.

J is TRBJ2-3 and V is TRBV3-1; 9 bases are shared with TRBD2. The CDR3 spans 18 residues. Germline loops: CDR1 LGHDT, CDR2 YNNKEL (reference sequence). V gave up 2 bases and J gave up 0 bases; unmatched junction bases: 9. The CDR3 nucleotides are TGTGCCAGCAGCCAATCTTTTAGCGGGAGTTTAAGCACAGATACGCAGTATTTT. It is translated as CASSQSFSGSLSTDTQYF.

This clonotype showed up many times. The chain links TRBV3-1 to TRBJ2-3; D is undetermined. The CDR3 is 13 amino acids. Germline assignment: CDR1 LGHDT and CDR2 YNNKEL (reference sequence). V was cut by 5 bases and J by 8 bases, with 14 bases left in between. Here the CDR3 reads CASSVVGGSTQYF. The CDR3 region has the DNA TGTGCCAGCAGCGTAGTAGGCGGTAGTACGCAGTATTTT.

Ten or more counts support this clonotype. V usage is TRBV12-3 or TRBV12-4 and J usage is TRBJ1-1; the D is unclear. Trimming pared 5 bases from V and 7 bases from J, leaving 11 bases between. The length of the CDR3 is 12 residues. The CDR3 loop is CASSLPDLEAFF. For the CDR3, the DNA is TGTGCCAGCAGTCTCCCCGACCTTGAAGCTTTCTTT.

The table lists this clonotype with many counts. CDR3: CASVPGLADWNNEQFF. The CDR3 DNA sequence: TGCGCCAGCGTTCCTGGGCTAGCGGACTGGAACAATGAGCAGTTCTTC. This chain connects TRBV5-1 to TRBJ2-1; 7 nucleotides match TRBD2. The V and J ends lost 7 bases and 5 bases, in that order; junction bases with no gene match: 15. In germline, CDR1 is SGHRS, CDR2 YFSETQ. The CDR3 is made up of 16 amino acids.

This clonotype was recorded at least ten times. The CDR3, as DNA: TGTGCCAGCAGCCAAGAGATGACAGTGAGTGGCTACACCTTC. It codes for CASSQEMTVSGYTF. The chain links TRBV3-1 to TRBJ1-2, with D tentatively TRBD1 (5 bases). V was shortened by 0 bases and J by 7 bases, with 12 bases between the two germline ends. The CDR3 runs to 14 residues. CDR1 is LGHDT and CDR2 is YNNKEL in the germline V gene (reference sequence).